Each of the 27 T cell receptor beta chains below was sequenced from the same sample in a study of spatial heterogeneity in lung cancer. MiXCR, run by TCRdb on the 5' RACE reads, gives a single entry per CDR3 protein. Among roughly 9,200 distinct CDR3 sequences, about 23% were seen once, and the ten largest hold 3.5% to 5%. Time point indicated: blood at routine non-recurrence follow-up after resection. The source was PBMCs, collected at follow-up. The source is a female donor with early-stage non-small cell lung cancer.

In this sample, this clonotype is medium-sized (0.01 to 0.1%). This chain joins TRBV7-9 and TRBJ1-3; D is undetermined. The V and J ends lost 2 bases and 0 bases respectively, with 8 bases between them. This CDR3 spans 15 amino acids. Germline V gives CDR1 SEHNR, CDR2 FQNEAQ (reference sequence). CDR3 nucleotide sequence: TGTGCCAGCAGCTTATTACGGAACTCTGGAAACACCATATATTTT. Its translation is CASSLLRNSGNTIYF.

The chain links TRBV15 to TRBJ2-7, with TRBD2 as a possible D gene (6 bases). Looked up from germline, CDR1 is LNHNV and CDR2 is YYDKDF (reference sequence). This CDR3 has 16 amino acids. V dropped 1 base and J dropped 3 bases, with 16 bases sitting between them. The DNA of the CDR3 is TGTGCCACCAGCAGAGGGGAGAGGCAGGACTACTACGAGCAGTACTTC. Its protein product is CATSRGERQDYYEQYF.

As for this clonotype: A junction end diverges from the germline sequence, so it may reflect a read error. The J gene is TRBJ1-2, the V gene TRBV29-1, with 7 positions matching TRBD1. CDR3 length: 12 amino acids. The germline gives CDR1 SQVTM, CDR2 ANQGSEA. The CDR3 loop is CGVDRRGYGYTF. The CDR3 DNA sequence: TGCGGCGTTGATCGCAGGGGGTATGGCTACACCTTC.

This clonotype was detected a few times. This chain connects TRBV9 to TRBJ2-3; D call uncertain. This CDR3 region has 17 residues. Germline values: CDR1 SGDLS, CDR2 YYNGEE. The germline V and J ends were trimmed by 0 bases and 0 bases, with 14 bases remaining between them. CDR3 residues: CASSVAPARASTDTQYF. The DNA of the CDR3 is TGTGCCAGCAGCGTAGCCCCGGCTCGGGCCAGCACAGATACGCAGTATTTT.

This clonotype came up a few times. The chain combines TRBV5-5 with TRBJ2-5; D unresolved. CDR1 and CDR2 from the germline V gene are SGHKS and YYEKEE (reference sequence). The CDR3 has 14 residues. The V end lost 0 bases, the J end lost 5 bases, and 11 bases lay between the germline ends. The DNA for the CDR3 is TGTGCCAGCAGCTTGGAAAAGGGCTTGGAGACCCAGTACTTC. The encoded protein is CASSLEKGLETQYF.

V and J are TRBV4-3 and TRBJ2-1; D possibly corresponds to TRBD2 (6 bases). The V gene lost 4 bases and the J gene lost 2 bases, with 9 bases spanning the gap. The CDR3 consists of 14 residues. Germline V gives CDR1 LGHNA, CDR2 YSLEER. CDR3 DNA sequence: TGCGCCAGCAGCCCTAGCGTGACCTACAATGAGCAGTTCTTC. Protein product: CASSPSVTYNEQFF.

This chain joins TRBV29-1 and TRBJ2-7, with 13 bases lining up with TRBD2. The CDR3 has 14 residues. The V segment lost 3 bases and the J segment 2 bases; nucleotides outside the gene matches: 1. Germline V gene lookup returns CDR1 SQVTM and CDR2 ANQGSEA. CDR3 sequence (DNA): TGCAGCGTTGACGGGACTAGCGGGACCTACGAGCAGTACTTC. This encodes CSVDGTSGTYEQYF.

The chain employs TRBV20-1 and TRBJ1-6; D is undetermined. From germline, CDR1 is DFQATT and CDR2 SNEGSKA (reference sequence). V was cut by 1 base and J by 4 bases, with 14 bases left in between. CDR3 length equals 16 residues. The CDR3 region is CSARVPRHTYNSPLHF. The CDR3 nucleotides read TGCAGTGCTAGAGTCCCTCGTCACACTTATAATTCACCCCTCCACTTT.

The chain is built from TRBV20-1 and TRBJ2-7; D gene uncertain. This CDR3 region has 16 residues. Germline lookup yields CDR1 DFQATT and CDR2 SNEGSKA (reference sequence). The V gene lost 3 bases and the J gene lost 6 bases, with 24 bases spanning the gap. The CDR3 region has the DNA TGCAGTGCTAGGCCTTTCGGAGTGTTCTTCTCCGGCGAGCAGTACTTC. Its translation is CSARPFGVFFSGEQYF.

This clonotype was picked up a small number of times. The chain links TRBV6-2 or TRBV6-3 to TRBJ2-1; 12 bases fit TRBD2. CDR3 size: 16 residues. Germline CDR1 MNHEY, CDR2 SVGEGT. V lost 5 bases, J lost 9 bases, and 11 bases stayed unmatched. CDR3 sequence (DNA): TGTGCCAGCAGTCCAAGGACTAGCGGGAATTGGGGTGAGCAGTTCTTC. It is translated as CASSPRTSGNWGEQFF.

The chain employs TRBV7-9 and TRBJ2-2; D ambiguous. V gave up 7 bases and J gave up 3 bases, with 18 bases separating them. Germline CDR1 SEHNR, CDR2 FQNEAQ (reference sequence). The CDR3 length is 16 residues. In DNA, the CDR3 is TGTGCCAGCACAACCGAAGGGCAGACCGACACCGGGGAGCTGTTTTTT. Translated: CASTTEGQTDTGELFF.

By sample fraction, this clonotype is medium-sized. The chain joins TRBV12-3 or TRBV12-4 to TRBJ2-7, with TRBD2 matching 11 bases. The CDR3 is 15 amino acids. V trimming: 6 bases; J trimming: 2 bases; junction bases outside the gene matches: 6. CDR3 DNA sequence: TGTGCCAGCAGCCTGGGACTAGCGGTTCCCTACGAGCAGTACTTC. As protein: CASSLGLAVPYEQYF.

V is TRBV29-1 and J is TRBJ2-2; tentatively, D is TRBD2 (6 bases). The V end was cut by 6 bases, the J end by 5 bases, with 10 bases between. Per germline, CDR1 SQVTM and CDR2 ANQGSEA. This CDR3 comprises 12 residues. The CDR3 reads CSVRDGTGELFF. DNA of the CDR3: TGCAGCGTGCGGGACGGGACCGGGGAGCTGTTTTTT.

A few counts support this clonotype. The chain has TRBV28 and TRBJ2-1; 8 nucleotides agree with TRBD1. Losses at the gene ends were 5 bases for V and 4 bases for J; bases not matched to a gene: 7. The CDR3 loop spans 15 amino acids. The germline CDR1 and CDR2 sequences are MDHEN and SYDVKM. CDR3 region: CASSRVDRDYNEQFF. Here the CDR3 DNA reads TGTGCCAGCAGTCGAGTGGACAGGGATTACAATGAGCAGTTCTTC.

This clonotype occurred a few times. This chain connects TRBV7-8 to TRBJ1-5; 9 bases map to TRBD1. CDR1 and CDR2 from the germline V gene are SGHVS and FQNEAQ. After removal of 5 bases from V and 7 bases from J, the junction contained 6 bases not matched to a gene. The CDR3 consists of 14 residues. The CDR3 bases are TGTGCCAGCAGCAGGAGACAGGGGGGACAGCCCCAGCATTTT. It yields the protein CASSRRQGGQPQHF.

This clonotype has a handful of counts. The genes are TRBV4-3 and TRBJ2-2; D call uncertain. There are 16 residues in the CDR3. The V gene lost 0 bases and the J gene lost 1 base, with 9 bases spanning the gap. The germline V gene has CDR1 LGHNA and CDR2 YSLEER. The CDR3 loop reads CASSQEQAVNTGELFF. As DNA, the CDR3 is TGCGCCAGCAGCCAAGAGCAGGCGGTGAACACCGGGGAGCTGTTTTTT.

This clonotype has a handful of counts. V gene TRBV5-1 combines with J gene TRBJ2-7; a possible D gene is TRBD1 (7 bases). The ends were cut back, 0 bases at V and 0 bases at J, with 10 bases in the middle. The CDR3 extends over 15 amino acids. Per germline, CDR1 SGHRS and CDR2 YFSETQ. CDR3 bases: TGCGCCAGCAGCTTGGCAGGGGGGACCTCCTACGAGCAGTACTTC. Encoded protein: CASSLAGGTSYEQYF.

This clonotype counts as medium-sized. V usage is TRBV10-3 and J usage is TRBJ2-1, with 14 bases fitting TRBD2. After removal of 10 bases from V and 0 bases from J, the junction contained 8 bases not matched to a gene. CDR3 length: 17 residues. Looked up from germline, CDR1 is ENHRY and CDR2 is SYGVKD. This CDR3 reads CATWGLAGEGSYNEQFF. Written as DNA, the CDR3 is TGTGCCACCTGGGGACTAGCGGGAGAGGGCTCCTACAATGAGCAGTTCTTC.

The chain joins TRBV7-2 to TRBJ1-2; the match to TRBD1 covers 9 bases. Germline loops: CDR1 SGHTA, CDR2 FQGNSA. V lost 8 bases to trimming and J lost 7 bases; unmatched junction nucleotides: 17. The length of the CDR3 is 16 residues. The CDR3 DNA is TGTGCCAGCCCTAGGGACAGGGCAACCAGCGGGGGTGGCTACACCTTC. This encodes CASPRDRATSGGGYTF.

This chain connects TRBV5-5 to TRBJ2-2; no clear D gene. Trimming took 5 bases from V and 5 from J, leaving 13 bases between them. CDR1 is SGHKS and CDR2 is YYEKEE in the germline V gene (reference sequence). The CDR3 has 14 amino acids. CDR3: CASSSGQFTGELFF. The DNA for the CDR3 is TGTGCCAGCAGTTCGGGCCAGTTTACCGGGGAGCTGTTTTTT.

This chain connects TRBV29-1 to TRBJ1-3; the D gene is possibly TRBD1 (5 bases). Trimming pared 6 bases from V and 4 bases from J, leaving 19 bases between. This CDR3 region has 15 residues. CDR1 is SQVTM and CDR2 is ANQGSEA in the germline V gene. Here the CDR3 reads CSVQMTMGLGNTIYF. CDR3 bases: TGCAGCGTCCAAATGACCATGGGGCTCGGAAACACCATATATTTT.

The chain joins TRBV12-3 or TRBV12-4 to TRBJ1-3; D possibly corresponds to TRBD1 (5 bases). There are 15 residues in the CDR3. V dropped 8 bases and J dropped 6 bases, with 20 bases sitting between them. Here the CDR3 reads CASAPDVGTVNTIYF. The CDR3 nucleotides are TGTGCCAGCGCTCCAGACGTGGGGACGGTAAACACCATATATTTT.

The chain uses TRBV19 and TRBJ2-7; a possible D gene is TRBD2 (6 bases). CDR1 LNHDA and CDR2 SQIVND come from the germline V gene (reference sequence). CDR3 length: 16 amino acids. Trimming left V 4 bases short and J 2 bases short, with 18 bases between. In DNA form, the CDR3 reads TGTGCCAGTAGTACGCATGGGGGGACCGCCGCCTACGAGCAGTACTTC. It encodes CASSTHGGTAAYEQYF. The whole variable domain, remainder taken from reference TRBV19 and TRBJ2-7, is DGGITQSPKYLFRKEGQNVTLSCEQNLNHDAMYWYRQDPGQGLRLIYYSQIVNDFQKGDIAEGYSVSREKKESFPLTVTSAQKNPTAFYLCASSTHGGTAAYEQYFGPGTRLTVT.

The CDR3 sequence is CASSLVQGAPHGYTF. Written as DNA, the CDR3 is TGTGCCAGCAGCTTAGTCCAGGGGGCGCCTCATGGCTACACCTTC. The chain links TRBV7-8 to TRBJ1-2, with TRBD1 identical over 8 bases. Trimming took 1 base from V and 6 from J; bases not matched to a gene: 7. CDR1 and CDR2 (germline): SGHVS, FQNEAQ. The CDR3 is made up of 15 amino acids.

The chain recombines TRBV2 with TRBJ2-3; D gene uncertain. The V and J ends lost 6 bases and 4 bases respectively, with 14 bases between them. CDR1 SNHLY and CDR2 FYNNEI come from the germline V gene. The CDR3 totals 14 residues. Here the CDR3 reads CASREQGQSDTQYF. DNA of the CDR3: TGTGCCAGCAGGGAACAAGGGCAGTCAGATACGCAGTATTTT.

The genes are TRBV2 and TRBJ2-7; 7 positions match TRBD2. V dropped 5 bases and J dropped 2; count of bases not matched to a gene: 3. CDR1 and CDR2 from the germline V gene are SNHLY and FYNNEI. The CDR3 has 13 residues. CDR3 region: CASSPSGAYEQYF. The CDR3 bases are TGTGCCAGCAGTCCCAGCGGGGCCTACGAGCAGTACTTC. Complete variable domain (other parts from reference TRBV2 and TRBJ2-7): EPEVTQTPSHQVTQMGQEVILRCVPISNHLYFYWYRQILGQKVEFLVSFYNNEISEKSEIFDDQFSVERPDGSNFTLKIRSTKLEDSAMYFCASSPSGAYEQYFGPGTRLTVT.

This clonotype was observed a few times. The CDR3 region has the DNA TGTGCCAGCAGCCAAGATGGGCTATTCAGGCAGTATTTT. Protein: CASSQDGLFRQYF. V is TRBV3-1 and J is TRBJ2-3, with D hard to call. The CDR3 sequence is 13 residues long. The ends were cut back, 0 bases at V and 11 bases at J, with 12 bases in the middle. The germline CDR1 and CDR2 sequences are LGHDT and YNNKEL (reference sequence).